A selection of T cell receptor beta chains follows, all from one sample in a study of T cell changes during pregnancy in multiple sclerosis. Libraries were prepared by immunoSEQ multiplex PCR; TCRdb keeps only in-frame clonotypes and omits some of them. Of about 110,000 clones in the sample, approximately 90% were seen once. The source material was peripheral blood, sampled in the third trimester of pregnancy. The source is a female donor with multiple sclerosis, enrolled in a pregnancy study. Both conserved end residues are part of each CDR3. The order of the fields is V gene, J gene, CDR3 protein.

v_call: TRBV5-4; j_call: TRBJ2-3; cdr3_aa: CASSLASGSDTDTQYF
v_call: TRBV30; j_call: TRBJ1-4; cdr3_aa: CALDRANEKLFF
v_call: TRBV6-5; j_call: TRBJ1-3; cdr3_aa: CASSTPRGSGNTIYF
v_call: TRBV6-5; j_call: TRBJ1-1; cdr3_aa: CASRETRNTEAFF
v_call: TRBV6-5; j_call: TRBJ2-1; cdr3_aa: CASTGSGRLNEQFF
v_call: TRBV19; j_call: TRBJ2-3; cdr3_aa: CASSRSGQGAGGTDTQYF
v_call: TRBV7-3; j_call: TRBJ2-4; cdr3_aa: CASSPSSGVEENIQYF
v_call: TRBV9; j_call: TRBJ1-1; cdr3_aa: CASSLRTGTAEAFF
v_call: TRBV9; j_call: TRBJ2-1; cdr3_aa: CASSVGSRAYEQFF
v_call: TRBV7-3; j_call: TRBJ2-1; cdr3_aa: CASSPLSVPNNEQFF
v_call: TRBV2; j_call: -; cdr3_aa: CASIPPGVPYEQYF
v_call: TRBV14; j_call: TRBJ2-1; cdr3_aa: CASSQGQGAYEQFF
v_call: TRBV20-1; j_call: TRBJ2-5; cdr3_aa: CSARFGETQYF
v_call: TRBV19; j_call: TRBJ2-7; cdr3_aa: CASSIDGPSGGNYEQYF
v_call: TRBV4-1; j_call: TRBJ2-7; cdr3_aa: CASSQRQGDLYEQYF
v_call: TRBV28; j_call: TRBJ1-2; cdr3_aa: CASSLGLSRYTF
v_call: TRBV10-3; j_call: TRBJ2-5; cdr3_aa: CAISEGGEETQYF
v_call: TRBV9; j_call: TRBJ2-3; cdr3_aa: CASSVSGTSGVALTDTQYF
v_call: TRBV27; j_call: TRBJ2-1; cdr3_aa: CASSLRNREFDEQFF
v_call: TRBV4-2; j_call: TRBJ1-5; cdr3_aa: CASSQGTGGNQPQHF
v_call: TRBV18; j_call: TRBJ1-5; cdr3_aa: CASSFSGGGQPQHF
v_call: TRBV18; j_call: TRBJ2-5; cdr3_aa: CASSPPGTGRQETQYF
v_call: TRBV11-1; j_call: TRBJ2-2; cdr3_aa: CASSLQGAQYTGELFF
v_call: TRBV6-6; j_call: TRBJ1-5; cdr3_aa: CASRDGTGFSNQPQHF
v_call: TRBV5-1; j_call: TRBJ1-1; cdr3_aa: CASTPLGTVYTEAFF
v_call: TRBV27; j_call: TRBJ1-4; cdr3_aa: CASSLSKGATNEKLFF
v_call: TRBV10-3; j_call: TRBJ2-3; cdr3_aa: CAISVGGGDLAQYF
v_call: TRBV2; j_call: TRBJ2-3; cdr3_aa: CASSPGTGAGDTQYF
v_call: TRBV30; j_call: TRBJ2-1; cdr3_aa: CAWSVARQGYNEQFF
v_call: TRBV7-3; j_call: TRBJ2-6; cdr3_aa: CASSLRPGTVLSGANVLTF
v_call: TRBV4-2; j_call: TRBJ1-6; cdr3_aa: CASSQDAGGNNSPLHF
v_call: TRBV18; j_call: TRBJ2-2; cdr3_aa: CASSPPGGRSSGTGELFF
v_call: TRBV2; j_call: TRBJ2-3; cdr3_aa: CASSALASGRVADTQYF
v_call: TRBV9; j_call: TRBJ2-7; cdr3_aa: CASSGETGSYEQYF
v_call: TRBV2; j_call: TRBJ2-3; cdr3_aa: CASSELYTDTQYF
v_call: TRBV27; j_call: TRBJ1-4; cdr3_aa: CASSFWQGQGNEKLFF
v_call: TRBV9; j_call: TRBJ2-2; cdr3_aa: CASKRGVSTGELFF